The next 29 T cell receptor beta chains were all read from a single sample in a study of T cells in Graves' hyperthyroidism and ophthalmopathy. TCR beta CDR3 regions were amplified from RNA transcripts. The primer set for the first-round RT-PCR of the TCR CDR3 was HTBI. TCRdb itself ran the multiplex PCR reads through MiXCR, one entry per CDR3 protein. The table has some 500,000 distinct CDR3 sequences, 13% to 15% seen once. The source material was blood. The receptors shown here come from a young woman with Graves' hyperthyroidism.

This clonotype was found many times. J is TRBJ1-1 and V is TRBV6-1; unclear D gene. CDR3 length equals 19 residues. Trimming left V 2 bases short and J 5 bases short, with 27 bases between. Germline CDR1 and CDR2: MNHNS and SASEGT. CDR3 region: CASSEKIPFGSQYRTEAFF. The CDR3 nucleotides read TGTGCCAGCAGTGAAAAGATCCCGTTCGGTTCGCAGTATCGGACTGAAGCTTTCTTT.

This clonotype was counted at least ten times. CDR3 DNA sequence: TGTGCCAGCAACCTACAGGGGAAGTATGAAAAACTGTTTTTT. Translated, it gives CASNLQGKYEKLFF. This chain uses TRBV12-3 or TRBV12-4 with TRBJ1-4; TRBD1 matches 7 bases. The trim removed 7 bases at V and 6 bases at J, leaving 8 bases unmatched. The CDR3 has 14 amino acids.

This clonotype was counted at least ten times. The CDR3 DNA reads TGCAGCGGATTAACAGGGACGAACACTGAAGCTTTCTTT. Amino acid sequence: CSGLTGTNTEAFF. The rearrangement joins TRBV29-1 to TRBJ1-1, with D perhaps matching TRBD1 (6 bases). This CDR3 has 13 amino acids. Trimming pared 7 bases from V and 1 base from J, leaving 13 bases between. Germline-derived CDR1 and CDR2 are SQVTM and ANQGSEA.

The CDR3 protein is CASSIDRGYTGELFF. CDR3 in DNA: TGTGCCAGTAGTATAGACAGGGGATACACCGGGGAGCTGTTTTTT. The chain has TRBV19 and TRBJ2-2; a possible D gene is TRBD1 (6 bases). Trimming cost V 0 bases and J 3 bases, with 8 bases left between them. The V gene's germline CDR1 is LNHDA and CDR2 SQIVND (reference sequence). The CDR3 runs to 15 residues. Using reference TRBV19 and TRBJ2-2 for the parts outside the CDR3, the full variable domain is DGGITQSPKYLFRKEGQNVTLSCEQNLNHDAMYWYRQDPGQGLRLIYYSQIVNDFQKGDIAEGYSVSREKKESFPLTVTSAQKNPTAFYLCASSIDRGYTGELFFGEGSRLTVL.

This clonotype has at least ten counts. The V call is TRBV6-1, the J call TRBJ2-7, with a weak D call TRBD2 (5 bases). Per the germline V gene, CDR1 is MNHNS and CDR2 is SASEGT. V lost 4 bases to trimming and J lost 6 bases, with 16 bases between them. The CDR3 consists of 14 residues. The CDR3: CASSVERQGGEQYF. The DNA for the CDR3 is TGTGCCAGCAGTGTTGAACGCCAAGGAGGCGAGCAGTACTTC.

This clonotype was detected many times. This chain uses TRBV19 with TRBJ1-4, with D perhaps TRBD1 (5 bases). CDR1 and CDR2 from the germline V gene are LNHDA and SQIVND (reference sequence). V gave up 3 bases and J gave up 1 base, with 15 bases separating them. The CDR3 is 17 residues long. DNA for the CDR3: TGTGCCAGTAGTATCACCGGGGCCGTGGAAACTAATGAAAAACTGTTTTTT. It encodes CASSITGAVETNEKLFF.

This sequence joins TRBV28 and TRBJ1-5, with 7 bases fitting TRBD1. V was pared by 6 bases and J by 2 bases, with 4 bases of the junction left unmatched. In germline, CDR1 is MDHEN, CDR2 SYDVKM. This CDR3 is built from 14 residues. The CDR3, as DNA: TGTGCCAGCAGCCCCCAGGGGGGCAATCAGCCCCAGCATTTT. This sequence encodes CASSPQGGNQPQHF.

In this sample, this clonotype turned up many times. The missing conserved phenylalanine or tryptophan at the end of this CDR3 makes a read error likely. CDR3 bases: TGTGCCAGCAAAGATCCGGGACAGACGTACACTGAAGCTTTCCTT. This translates into CASKDPGQTYTEAFL. The gene calls are TRBV6-1 and TRBJ1-1; TRBD1 matches at 7 bases. The CDR3 has 15 residues. Germline values: CDR1 MNHNS, CDR2 SASEGT. After removal of 7 bases from V and 3 bases from J, the junction contained 11 bases not matched to a gene.

A few counts support this clonotype. The gene calls are TRBV15 and TRBJ2-7; a weak D match, TRBD2 (5 bases). V was trimmed by 1 base and J by 1 base, leaving 11 bases between them. The V gene's germline CDR1 is LNHNV and CDR2 YYDKDF (reference sequence). The CDR3 contains 15 residues. The CDR3 nucleotides read TGTGCCACCAGCAGAGGTCAAACGGGGTCCTACGAGCAGTACTTC. Translating gives CATSRGQTGSYEQYF.

V is TRBV20-1 and J is TRBJ1-2; D unclear. The CDR3 is made up of 12 amino acids. V shed 1 base and J shed 4 bases, with 7 bases lying between them. Germline assignment: CDR1 DFQATT and CDR2 SNEGSKA (reference sequence). The CDR3 nucleotides are TGCAGTGCTAGAGGAGTACTCTATGGCTACACCTTC. This translates into CSARGVLYGYTF.

This clonotype was detected ten times or more. The V call is TRBV29-1, the J call TRBJ2-3; perhaps TRBD1 as D (5 bases). The germline CDR1 and CDR2 sequences are SQVTM and ANQGSEA. Trimming took 3 bases from V and 0 from J, leaving 10 bases between them. The CDR3 is made up of 14 amino acids. CDR3 sequence reads: CSVEGQSSTDTQYF. Here the CDR3 DNA reads TGCAGCGTTGAGGGGCAGTCTAGCACAGATACGCAGTATTTT.

This clonotype was counted ten times or more. One end of the junction is discordant with germline, which a read error may explain. This chain uses TRBV11-2 with TRBJ1-1; D perhaps matches TRBD1 (5 bases). This CDR3 is built from 12 residues. From germline, CDR1 is SGHAT and CDR2 FQNNGV. CDR3 DNA sequence: TGTGCCAGCAGCGTAGACCCACGGGACGCTTTCTTT. Translation gives CASSVDPRDAFF. The full variable domain, its missing parts supplied by reference TRBV11-2 and TRBJ1-1, is EAGVAQSPRYKIIEKRQSVAFWCNPISGHATLYWYQQILGQGPKLLIQFQNNGVVDDSQLPKDRFSAERLKGVDSTLKIQPAKLEDSAVYLCASSVDPRDAFFGQGTRLTVV.

This clonotype was seen at least ten times. The V call is TRBV12-3 or TRBV12-4, the J call TRBJ1-2, with 9 bases lining up with TRBD1. V dropped 2 bases and J dropped 6; count of bases not matched to a gene: 4. The CDR3 contains 14 residues. Here the CDR3 reads CASSLIGTGNGYTF. CDR3 nucleotide sequence: TGTGCCAGCAGTTTAATTGGGACAGGGAATGGCTACACCTTC.

This clonotype was picked up many times. The rearrangement joins TRBV12-5 to TRBJ2-1; 9 bases fit TRBD1. The CDR3 is made up of 21 amino acids. J was trimmed by 0 bases and V by 0 bases; bases with no gene match: 15. Germline V gene sequence: CDR1 LGHNT, CDR2 FRNRAP. This CDR3 reads CASGLVFLGTGPLSSYNEQFF. The CDR3 DNA sequence: TGTGCTAGTGGTTTGGTCTTTCTTGGGACAGGGCCTTTGAGCTCCTACAATGAGCAGTTCTTC. Full variable domain (remainder filled in from reference TRBV12-5 and TRBJ2-1): DARVTQTPRHKVTEMGQEVTMRCQPILGHNTVFWYRQTMMQGLELLAYFRNRAPLDDSGMPKDRFSAEMPDATLATLKIQPSEPRDSAVYFCASGLVFLGTGPLSSYNEQFFGPGTRLTVL.

This clonotype appeared many times. The chain links TRBV14 to TRBJ2-6; D is undetermined. The V and J ends lost 1 base and 4 bases respectively, with 8 bases between them. The germline gives CDR1 SGHDN, CDR2 FVKESK. The CDR3 is 15 residues long. CDR3 in amino acids: CASSQGSQGANVLTF. CDR3 DNA sequence: TGTGCCAGCAGCCAAGGATCTCAGGGGGCCAACGTCCTGACTTTC.

This clonotype occurred many times. The rearrangement joins TRBV12-3 or TRBV12-4 to TRBJ1-2; D remains unclear. Trimming left V 5 bases short and J 4 bases short, with 5 bases between. The CDR3 consists of 11 residues. CDR3 loop: CASSLGYGYTF. The CDR3, as DNA: TGTGCCAGCAGTCTTGGCTATGGCTACACCTTC.

This clonotype was seen ten or more times. The chain couples TRBV30 to TRBJ2-7, with 11 bases identical to TRBD2. Per germline, CDR1 GTSNPN and CDR2 SVGIG (reference sequence). The J segment lost 3 bases and the V segment lost 5 bases, leaving 3 bases of the junction unmatched. CDR3 size: 13 residues. Here the CDR3 DNA reads TGTGCCTGGGCCGGGACTAGCGGCTACGAGCAGTACTTC. As protein: CAWAGTSGYEQYF.

This clonotype came up many times. V usage is TRBV29-1 and J usage is TRBJ2-1; 7 bases are a match to TRBD1. Germline CDR1 reads SQVTM; CDR2 reads ANQGSEA. V lost 5 bases, J lost 3 bases, and 7 bases stayed unmatched. This CDR3 has 14 residues. CDR3 sequence (DNA): TGCAGCGTTTTAAGGGGGCTCGACTACAATGAGCAGTTCTTC. Translating it yields CSVLRGLDYNEQFF.

This clonotype occurred a few times. CDR3 loop: CSVSTGTGNTGELFF. The CDR3, as DNA: TGCAGCGTTTCTACCGGGACAGGGAACACCGGGGAGCTGTTTTTT. This sequence joins TRBV29-1 and TRBJ2-2, with 8 positions matching TRBD1. There are 15 residues in the CDR3. The germline gives CDR1 SQVTM, CDR2 ANQGSEA. V trimming: 5 bases; J trimming: 1 base; junction bases outside the gene matches: 6.

This clonotype was recorded only once. The chain uses TRBV29-1 and TRBJ2-7; 8 nucleotides line up with TRBD2. V lost 2 bases to trimming and J lost 0 bases; unmatched junction nucleotides: 9. Germline lookup yields CDR1 SQVTM and CDR2 ANQGSEA. The CDR3 runs 16 residues. CDR3 nucleotides: TGCAGCGTTGAAAGGCTGGTCAGCGGGAGCTCCTACGAGCAGTACTTC. The encoded protein is CSVERLVSGSSYEQYF.

This clonotype was detected a few times. This chain links TRBV4-2 with TRBJ2-1; 7 positions agree with TRBD1. CDR3 length: 17 residues. Germline trimming cut 6 bases from V and 4 bases from J; bases unmatched to any gene: 15. Germline V gives CDR1 LGHNA, CDR2 YNFKEQ. The CDR3 sequence is CASSHPLDRTDYNEQFF. The CDR3 region has the DNA TGTGCCAGCAGTCATCCGCTGGACAGGACAGATTACAATGAGCAGTTCTTC.

This clonotype showed up many times. The chain uses TRBV7-8 and TRBJ2-1, with 8 bases identical to TRBD2. There are 15 residues in the CDR3. The J segment lost 7 bases and the V segment lost 6 bases, leaving 11 bases of the junction unmatched. Germline values: CDR1 SGHVS, CDR2 FQNEAQ. The CDR3 sequence is CASSFLSGRENEQFF. CDR3 nucleotide sequence: TGTGCCAGCAGTTTCCTCAGCGGGAGAGAGAATGAGCAGTTCTTC.

This clonotype came up many times. This chain uses TRBV27 with TRBJ1-2; D not certain. CDR1 and CDR2 from the germline V gene are MNHEY and SMNVEV (reference sequence). This CDR3 comprises 13 residues. V gave up 5 bases and J gave up 0 bases, with 7 bases separating them. DNA of the CDR3: TGTGCCAGCAGTCCTTCAGCTAACTATGGCTACACCTTC. It encodes CASSPSANYGYTF.

The chain links TRBV6-5 to TRBJ2-7; weak D call: TRBD2 (6 bases). The germline V gene encodes CDR1 MNHEY and CDR2 SVGAGI. The CDR3 totals 14 residues. V was trimmed by 0 bases and J by 2 bases, leaving 8 bases between them. The CDR3 is CASSYSEGPYEQYF. CDR3 nucleotides: TGTGCCAGCAGTTACTCGGAGGGGCCCTACGAGCAGTACTTC.

The chain joins TRBV12-5 to TRBJ1-5, with TRBD1 matching 7 bases. V trimming: 4 bases; J trimming: 2 bases; junction bases outside the gene matches: 8. Germline-derived CDR1 and CDR2 are LGHNT and FRNRAP. CDR3 length: 16 amino acids. CDR3 amino acids: CASGSRYRGRNQPQHF. The CDR3 DNA reads TGTGCTAGTGGTTCCCGTTACAGGGGACGCAATCAGCCCCAGCATTTT.

In its sample, this clonotype was seen a few times. The chain couples TRBV9 to TRBJ2-1; TRBD2 is a possible D gene (6 bases). V shed 4 bases and J shed 4 bases, with 15 bases lying between them. The length of the CDR3 is 15 residues. Germline V gives CDR1 SGDLS, CDR2 YYNGEE. The CDR3 nucleotides are TGTGCCAGCAGCCTCGACGGGACTCATTACAATGAGCAGTTCTTC. As protein: CASSLDGTHYNEQFF.

There are many counts of this clonotype. A much larger clone sits a single nucleotide away, making a read error possible. The chain uses TRBV7-7 and TRBJ2-2; D remains unclear. Germline CDR1 is SSHAT and CDR2 is FNYEAQ (reference sequence). The CDR3 is made up of 12 amino acids. Trimming removed 3 bases from V and 4 bases from J, with 3 bases in between. CDR3 sequence reads: CASSFATGELFF. For the CDR3, the DNA is TGTGCCAGCAGCTTCGCCACCGGGGAGCTGTTTTTT. Using reference TRBV7-7 and TRBJ2-2 for the parts outside the CDR3, the full variable domain is GAGVSQSPRYKVTKRGQDVTLRCDPISSHATLYWYQQALGQGPEFLTYFNYEAQPDKSGLPSDRFSAERPEGSISTLTIQRTEQRDSAMYRCASSFATGELFFGEGSRLTVL.

This clonotype was observed a few times. This chain joins TRBV5-1 and TRBJ2-7, with 7 positions matching TRBD2. Per the germline V gene, CDR1 is SGHRS and CDR2 is YFSETQ. CDR3 length equals 14 residues. V was pared by 3 bases and J by 4 bases, with 7 bases of the junction left unmatched. Here the CDR3 DNA reads TGCGCCAGCAGCTCGGGGGGACTCCCTTACGAGCAGTACGTC. It specifies CASSSGGLPYEQYV.

This clonotype was seen at least ten times. J is TRBJ1-3 and V is TRBV7-2; 10 bases line up with TRBD1. Germline values: CDR1 SGHTA, CDR2 FQGNSA. The ends lost 5 bases at V and 3 bases at J; junction bases unmatched: 4. This CDR3 region has 15 residues. The CDR3 DNA follows: TGTGCCAGCAGCGCGGGACAGGGGAATGGAAACACCATATATTTT. This codes for CASSAGQGNGNTIYF.